The 29 T cell receptor beta chains below come from one sample, sequenced in a study of blood T cell repertoires in COVID-19. Generated by immunoSEQ multiplex PCR, the TCRdb table keeps only in-frame clones and is missing some. The sample comprises some 380,000 clones, roughly 86% of which are singletons, and 1% to 1.5% rests with the top ten. The sample comprised PBMCs or T cells enriched from blood (not recorded which). These receptors originate from a man aged 25-40 years who had recovered from COVID-19.

The chain employs TRBV2 and TRBJ1-4; weak D call: TRBD1 (5 bases). CDR3 size: 14 residues. V shed 8 bases and J shed 8 bases, with 18 bases lying between them. The germline V gene encodes CDR1 SNHLY and CDR2 FYNNEI. CDR3 DNA: TGTGCCAGCGATCTCGAAGGGGTACGAGAAAAACTGTTTTTT. It specifies CASDLEGVREKLFF.

The rearrangement uses TRBV19 and TRBJ1-4, with D unclear. CDR3 length: 15 amino acids. With 1 base removed from V and 7 bases from J, the gap between germline ends came to 13 bases. Germline loops: CDR1 LNHDA, CDR2 SQIVND (reference sequence). The CDR3 is CASSIVRGELEKLFF. In nucleotides, the CDR3 is TGTGCCAGTAGTATAGTCCGCGGGGAGCTTGAAAAACTGTTTTTT.

The gene calls are TRBV5-4 and TRBJ1-6, with TRBD1 matching over 8 bases. This CDR3 region has 17 residues. Losses at the gene ends were 0 bases for V and 3 bases for J; bases not matched to a gene: 5. CDR1 SGHNT and CDR2 YYREEE come from the germline V gene (reference sequence). CDR3 region: CASSLELGTGYNSPLHF. Here the CDR3 DNA reads TGTGCCAGCAGCTTGGAACTTGGGACAGGCTATAATTCACCCCTCCACTTT.

This clone was detected only once. The J gene is TRBJ2-3, the V gene TRBV3-1 (or the pseudogene TRBV3-2); no firm D call. The germline CDR1 and CDR2 sequences are LGHDT and YNNKEL (reference sequence). Trimming removed 0 bases at V and 6 bases at J, with 7 bases between. The CDR3 length is 13 residues. CDR3 loop: CASSQELQDTQYF. The CDR3 bases are TGTGCCAGCAGCCAAGAGCTCCAGGATACGCAGTATTTT.

The CDR3: CSAERVNGESSYNEQFF. CDR3 DNA: TGCAGCGCCGAAAGGGTAAACGGGGAGAGCTCCTACAATGAGCAGTTCTTC. The chain combines TRBV29-1 with TRBJ2-1, with D possibly TRBD2 on 5 matching bases. CDR3 length: 17 residues. The germline V gene has CDR1 SQVTM and CDR2 ANQGSEA. V lost 7 bases, J lost 0 bases, and 22 bases lay in between.

V gene TRBV2 combines with J gene TRBJ1-2; 7 positions match TRBD1. The CDR3 extends over 15 amino acids. J lost 3 bases, V lost 3 bases, and 7 bases had no gene match. CDR1 SNHLY and CDR2 FYNNEI come from the germline V gene. In DNA form, the CDR3 reads TGTGCCAGCAGTGAGGGTAGAAGGGGGCACTATGGCTACACCTTC. Amino acid sequence: CASSEGRRGHYGYTF.

This clone has only one observation. The chain combines TRBV6-5 with TRBJ2-7; D uncertain. Germline V gene sequence: CDR1 MNHEY, CDR2 SVGAGI. The CDR3 extends over 15 amino acids. V lost 0 bases and J 4 bases, leaving 13 bases between the germline ends. CDR3 residues: CASSYSNSLSYEQYF. DNA for the CDR3: TGTGCCAGCAGTTACTCGAATAGCCTCTCTTACGAGCAGTACTTC.

CDR3 amino acids: CASSLQRGGTETQYF. CDR3 in DNA: TGCGCCAGCAGCTTGCAGCGGGGGGGTACAGAGACCCAGTACTTC. This chain joins TRBV5-1 and TRBJ2-5, with TRBD2 identical over 10 bases. J gave up 4 bases and V 1 base, and 4 bases lay outside the gene matches. Germline-derived CDR1 and CDR2 are SGHRS and YFSETQ. The CDR3 is made up of 15 amino acids.

The genes are TRBV2 and TRBJ2-3; D possibly corresponds to TRBD1 (6 bases). Germline loops: CDR1 SNHLY, CDR2 FYNNEI. The CDR3 is 15 amino acids. Trimming pared 3 bases from V and 7 bases from J, leaving 17 bases between. The CDR3 here is CASSDEGTFGNTQYF. CDR3 nucleotide sequence: TGTGCCAGCAGTGATGAGGGGACATTTGGGAATACGCAGTATTTT.

V and J are TRBV5-1 and TRBJ2-2; 10 nucleotides match TRBD2. V was pared by 6 bases and J by 6 bases, with 8 bases of the junction left unmatched. Germline CDR1 is SGHRS and CDR2 is YFSETQ. The CDR3 runs 15 residues. CDR3 in amino acids: CASTPAGGPAGELFF. The DNA for the CDR3 is TGCGCCAGCACACCAGCGGGGGGGCCCGCCGGGGAGCTGTTTTTT.

The chain couples TRBV19 to TRBJ1-5; D is possibly TRBD1 (5 bases). The V gene's germline CDR1 is LNHDA and CDR2 SQIVND (reference sequence). The CDR3 covers 16 residues. The V and J ends lost 6 bases and 0 bases respectively, with 15 bases between them. The CDR3 loop reads CASSTSGTYSNQPQHF. In DNA form, the CDR3 reads TGTGCCAGTAGCACGTCAGGGACTTATAGCAATCAGCCCCAGCATTTT.

This sequence joins TRBV3-1 (or the pseudogene TRBV3-2) and TRBJ2-7, with a tentative D call TRBD2 (5 bases). The CDR3 contains 17 residues. The germline V gene encodes CDR1 LGHDT and CDR2 YNNKEL (reference sequence). Trimming removed 4 bases from V and 4 bases from J, with 23 bases in between. DNA for the CDR3: TGTGCCAGCAGCCTGACCCCCGGACTCCGAAAAAAATACGAGCAGTACTTC. This gives the protein CASSLTPGLRKKYEQYF.

As to this clone: Other DNA sequences within the sample encode an identical CDR3. J is TRBJ2-2 and V is TRBV4-3; TRBD1 might be the D (5 bases). The CDR3 covers 14 residues. Trimming took off 0 bases at V and 4 bases at J, with 6 bases between the two ends. Looked up from germline, CDR1 is LGHNA and CDR2 is YSLEER. The CDR3 here is CASSQDRGTGELFF. For the CDR3, the DNA is TGCGCCAGCAGCCAAGATAGGGGCACCGGGGAGCTGTTTTTT.

The rearrangement uses TRBV6-5 and TRBJ2-3; a possible D gene is TRBD2 (5 bases). Germline assignment: CDR1 MNHEY and CDR2 SVGAGI. The CDR3 spans 13 residues. V gave up 0 bases and J gave up 8 bases, with 9 bases separating them. The CDR3 sequence: CASSYSKEVTQYF. As DNA, the CDR3 is TGTGCCAGCAGTTACTCGAAGGAGGTTACGCAGTATTTT.

The chain uses TRBV4-1 and TRBJ1-2, with D maybe TRBD1 (5 bases). Germline-derived CDR1 and CDR2 are MGHRA and YSYEKL. The CDR3 is 17 residues long. V was shortened by 0 bases and J by 0 bases, with 14 bases between the two germline ends. The CDR3 spells CASSQDSGALANYGYTF. DNA of the CDR3: TGCGCCAGCAGCCAAGATAGTGGGGCGCTTGCTAACTATGGCTACACCTTC.

The V and J genes are TRBV18 and TRBJ2-3; D is possibly TRBD2 (6 bases). Trimming pared 1 base from V and 3 bases from J, leaving 11 bases between. The CDR3 is 15 residues long. CDR1 and CDR2 from the germline V gene are KGHSH and LQKENI. DNA for the CDR3: TGTGCCAGCTCACCACTTGTCGGGGGAACAGATACGCAGTATTTT. It specifies CASSPLVGGTDTQYF.

The chain has TRBV5-1 and TRBJ2-1; 8 nucleotides line up with TRBD1. J lost 0 bases, V lost 0 bases, and 8 bases had no gene match. This CDR3 has 18 amino acids. From germline, CDR1 is SGHRS and CDR2 YFSETQ. In nucleotides, the CDR3 is TGCGCCAGCAGCTTGGCGGGACAGGCGGGGTTCTCCTACAATGAGCAGTTCTTC. Translating gives CASSLAGQAGFSYNEQFF.

The chain employs TRBV27 and TRBJ2-5, with D possibly matching TRBD2 (6 bases). The germline CDR1 and CDR2 sequences are MNHEY and SMNVEV (reference sequence). The CDR3 is 15 residues long. V was cut by 7 bases and J by 6 bases, with 21 bases left in between. CDR3 nucleotide sequence: TGTGCCAGCACCGCACCGGGACTCCGGGGCCAGACCCAGTACTTC. This translates into CASTAPGLRGQTQYF.

With respect to this clone: The sample carries other DNA sequences with the same CDR3. The chain employs TRBV12-3 or TRBV12-4 and TRBJ1-5; D ambiguous. The CDR3 runs 13 residues. V lost 2 bases and J 7 bases, leaving 9 bases between the germline ends. CDR3 sequence (DNA): TGTGCCAGCAGTTTACAGGTTAACCAGCCCCAGCATTTT. Translated: CASSLQVNQPQHF.

The chain employs TRBV7-9 and TRBJ1-5; possible D gene TRBD1, 5 bases. With 1 base removed from V and 7 bases from J, the gap between germline ends came to 14 bases. The CDR3 extends over 15 amino acids. Per the germline V gene, CDR1 is SEHNR and CDR2 is FQNEAQ (reference sequence). For the CDR3, the DNA is TGTGCCAGCAGCTTAGGGGTCGGGGGAAGCCAGCCCCAGCATTTT. Translated, it gives CASSLGVGGSQPQHF.

A note on this clone: The junction differs from germline at one of its ends, possibly a read error. The CDR3 sequence is CACRQGGYEQYF. Written as DNA, the CDR3 is TGTGCCTGCAGACAGGGGGGTTACGAGCAGTACTTC. The chain carries TRBV2 and TRBJ2-7; 9 bases line up with TRBD1. The length of the CDR3 is 12 residues. In germline, CDR1 is SNHLY, CDR2 FYNNEI.

This sequence joins TRBV9 and TRBJ1-6, with D perhaps matching TRBD1 (5 bases). This CDR3 comprises 14 residues. Germline CDR1 SGDLS, CDR2 YYNGEE. V lost 1 base and J 10 bases, leaving 12 bases between the germline ends. The CDR3 DNA reads TGTGCCAGCAGCGTAACCGGGGGACCGTCACCCCTCCACTTT. Its protein product is CASSVTGGPSPLHF.

The chain employs TRBV19 and TRBJ2-2, with TRBD2 matching over 9 bases. The CDR3 totals 16 residues. Looked up from germline, CDR1 is LNHDA and CDR2 is SQIVND (reference sequence). J gave up 1 base and V 6 bases, and 6 bases lay outside the gene matches. The CDR3 protein is CASSPRLAENTGELFF. In DNA, the CDR3 is TGTGCCAGTAGCCCAAGACTAGCGGAGAACACCGGGGAGCTGTTTTTT.

The chain couples TRBV19 to TRBJ2-4; 9 positions match TRBD1. Germline assignment: CDR1 LNHDA and CDR2 SQIVND (reference sequence). V shed 4 bases, J shed 8 bases, and the junction held 0 bases outside the gene matches. This CDR3 spans 12 amino acids. The CDR3 DNA reads as TGTGCCAGTAGTAGGACAGGGGACATTCAGTACTTC. Protein sequence: CASSRTGDIQYF.

The CDR3 sequence is CASSLGQALYEQYF. As DNA, the CDR3 is TGCGCCAGCAGCCTAGGACAAGCACTCTACGAGCAGTACTTC. The chain employs TRBV5-1 and TRBJ2-7, with D possibly TRBD1 on 5 matching bases. V dropped 4 bases and J dropped 3 bases, with 14 bases sitting between them. The CDR3 length is 14 residues. Germline values: CDR1 SGHRS, CDR2 YFSETQ.

V is TRBV19 and J is TRBJ1-2, with TRBD1 matching 8 bases. V shed 0 bases and J 8 bases; nucleotides not matched to a gene: 5. Germline CDR1 and CDR2: LNHDA and SQIVND (reference sequence). This CDR3 region has 14 residues. The CDR3 DNA reads as TGTGCCAGTAGTATAGACAGGGGGCTTGGAGGCTACACCTTC. This gives the protein CASSIDRGLGGYTF.

This clone came up a few times. The sample contains more than one DNA sequence encoding this CDR3. The chain employs TRBV10-2 and TRBJ1-1, with D perhaps TRBD1 (6 bases). Germline assignment: CDR1 WSHSY and CDR2 SAAADI. The CDR3 is 11 amino acids. Deletions cut 6 bases from V and 5 bases from J, with 7 bases between. The CDR3 sequence: CASRGGTEAFF. CDR3 coding DNA: TGCGCCAGCAGAGGGGGAACTGAAGCTTTCTTT.

This clone has a single count. This chain joins TRBV7-2 and TRBJ2-7, with unresolved D. V was trimmed by 0 bases and J by 0 bases, leaving 9 bases between them. Germline lookup yields CDR1 SGHTA and CDR2 FQGNSA. There are 15 residues in the CDR3. The CDR3 DNA is TGTGCCAGCAGCTTAGCGCAGGCCGTCTCCTACGAGCAGTACTTC. This encodes CASSLAQAVSYEQYF.

The rearrangement joins TRBV7-2 to TRBJ1-5; maybe TRBD1 (6 bases). The V and J ends lost 4 bases and 4 bases respectively, with 14 bases between them. This CDR3 spans 15 amino acids. Germline CDR1 SGHTA, CDR2 FQGNSA. The CDR3 loop is CASSYQQGRNQPQHF. DNA of the CDR3: TGTGCCAGCAGCTATCAACAGGGACGGAATCAGCCCCAGCATTTT.